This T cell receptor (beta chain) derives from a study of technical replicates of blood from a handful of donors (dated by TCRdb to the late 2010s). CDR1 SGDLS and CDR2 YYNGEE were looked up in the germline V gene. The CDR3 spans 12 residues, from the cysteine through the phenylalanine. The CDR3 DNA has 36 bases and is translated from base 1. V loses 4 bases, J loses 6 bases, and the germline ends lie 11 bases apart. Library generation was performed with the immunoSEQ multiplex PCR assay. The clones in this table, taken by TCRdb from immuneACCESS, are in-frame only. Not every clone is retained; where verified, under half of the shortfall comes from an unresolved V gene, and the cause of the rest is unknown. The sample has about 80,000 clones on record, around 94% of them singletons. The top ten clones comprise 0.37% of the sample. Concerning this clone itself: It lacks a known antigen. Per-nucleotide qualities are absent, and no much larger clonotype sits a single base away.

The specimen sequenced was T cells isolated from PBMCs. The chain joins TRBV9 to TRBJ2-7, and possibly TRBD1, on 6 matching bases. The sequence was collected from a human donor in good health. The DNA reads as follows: TGTGCCAGCAGCTTGGGGGCTCTCGAGCAGTACTTC. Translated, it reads CASSLGALEQYF.